This TCR beta chain was sequenced for a study of blood T cell repertoires in COVID-19. TCRdb's copy holds only in-frame clones and misses some; the assay was immunoSEQ multiplex PCR. The table shows around 140,000 clones, with 81% occurring only once. With V trimmed by 6 bases and J by 8 bases, 5 bases remained unmatched. Germline V gene sequence: CDR1 SGHNT, CDR2 YYREEE (reference sequence). This CDR3 is 12 amino acids long. This clone occurred a few times. The chain recombines TRBV5-4 with TRBJ2-3, with 8 bases matching TRBD2. The material sequenced was peripheral blood. This sequence originates from a woman aged 60 to 75 with active or convalescent COVID-19. The CDR3 DNA reads as TGTGCCAGCACCGGGGGGGCGGGTACGCAGTATTTT. Translating it yields CASTGGAGTQYF.